A selection of T cell receptor beta chains follows, all from one sample in a study of blood T cell repertoires in COVID-19. Measured with immunoSEQ multiplex PCR; TCRdb has only the in-frame clones, and not every one. The table records 110,000 or so clones, about four fifths of them present only once. Sequencing input: peripheral blood. These TCRs come from a woman of 80 years or more with acute or convalescent COVID-19. The CDR3 runs from the conserved cysteine through the conserved F or W.

v_gene	j_gene	CDR3aa
TRBV2	TRBJ1-1	CASSEANGWGGTGAFF
TRBV29-1	TRBJ2-3	CSIGEGGTDTQYF
TRBV7-2	TRBJ1-2	CASSSDRRYGYTF
TRBV28	TRBJ1-5	CASALSGSNQPQHF
TRBV24-1	TRBJ2-3	CATSDFKASFADTQYF
TRBV30	TRBJ1-5	CAWSPGTNQPQHF
TRBV28	TRBJ1-3	CASSLVGGGARNTIYF
TRBV2	TRBJ1-4	CASSDQGEKLFF
TRBV19	TRBJ1-5	CASSTGQGAKPQHF
TRBV30	TRBJ1-6	CAWKGPRGPLHF
TRBV7-2	TRBJ2-5	CASSLRLAMETQYF
TRBV2	TRBJ1-2	CASTIQGDYGYTF
TRBV6-5	TRBJ2-5	CASSGGAETQYF
TRBV9	TRBJ1-4	CASSVDGQGGRKLFF
TRBV7-2	TRBJ2-1	CASSLYISGRDEQFF
TRBV9	TRBJ2-2	CASSVKPVNTGELFF
TRBV6-5	TRBJ1-2	CASSYGRGHYGYTF
TRBV9	TRBJ2-5	CASSVAFQETQYF
TRBV9	TRBJ2-3	CASSPRLAGTTDTQYF
TRBV18	TRBJ1-6	CASSQGGSPLHF
TRBV28	TRBJ2-5	CASSPGIQETQYF
TRBV5-4	TRBJ1-1	CASSLDSNTEAFF
TRBV6-6	TRBJ2-4	CASSSGTSGRQNIQYF
TRBV6-6	TRBJ2-7	CASSSPREGLEEQYF
TRBV27	TRBJ1-3	CASSLTGQGNTIYF
TRBV12-3/TRBV12-4	TRBJ2-1	CASSRGINEQFF
TRBV15	TRBJ1-1	CATREYTEAFF
TRBV5-1	TRBJ1-6	CASRDQGDSPLHF
TRBV27	TRBJ2-2	CASSLSGRFTGELFF
TRBV3-1/TRBV3-2	TRBJ1-6	CASSLGQSNSPLHF
TRBV25-1	TRBJ1-6	CASRGQYNSPLHF
TRBV28	TRBJ2-3	CASGELGTSGSTDTQYF
TRBV20-1	TRBJ1-1	CSPKRGTEAFF